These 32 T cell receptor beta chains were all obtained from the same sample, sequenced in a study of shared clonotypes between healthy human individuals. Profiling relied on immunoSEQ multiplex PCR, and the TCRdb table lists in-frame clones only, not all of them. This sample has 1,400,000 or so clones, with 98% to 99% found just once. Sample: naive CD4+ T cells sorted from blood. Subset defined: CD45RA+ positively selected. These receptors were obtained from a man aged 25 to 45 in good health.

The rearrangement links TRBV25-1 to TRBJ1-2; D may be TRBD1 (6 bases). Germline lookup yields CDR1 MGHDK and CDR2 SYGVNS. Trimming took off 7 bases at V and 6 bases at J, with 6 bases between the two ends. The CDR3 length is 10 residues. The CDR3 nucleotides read TGTGCCAGCAAGGGGGATGGCTACACCTTC. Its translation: CASKGDGYTF.

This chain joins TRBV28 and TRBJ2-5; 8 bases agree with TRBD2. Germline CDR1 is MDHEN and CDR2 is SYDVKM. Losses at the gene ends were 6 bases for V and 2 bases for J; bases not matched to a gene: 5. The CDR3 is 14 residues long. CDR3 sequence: CASSLAGTQETQYF. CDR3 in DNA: TGTGCCAGCAGCCTAGCGGGCACACAAGAGACCCAGTACTTC.

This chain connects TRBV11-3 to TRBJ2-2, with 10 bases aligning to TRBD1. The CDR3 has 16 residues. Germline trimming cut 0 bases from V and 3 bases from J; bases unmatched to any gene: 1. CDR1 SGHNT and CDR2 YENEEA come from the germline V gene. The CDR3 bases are TGTGCCAGCAGCTTAGAAGGGACAGGGGACACCGGGGAGCTGTTTTTT. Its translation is CASSLEGTGDTGELFF.

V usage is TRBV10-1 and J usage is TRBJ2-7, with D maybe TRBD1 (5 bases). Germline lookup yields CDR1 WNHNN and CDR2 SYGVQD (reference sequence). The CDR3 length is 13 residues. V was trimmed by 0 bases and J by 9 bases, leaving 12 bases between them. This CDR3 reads CASSESGLPGQYF. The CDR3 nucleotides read TGCGCCAGCAGTGAGTCGGGGCTTCCTGGGCAGTACTTC.

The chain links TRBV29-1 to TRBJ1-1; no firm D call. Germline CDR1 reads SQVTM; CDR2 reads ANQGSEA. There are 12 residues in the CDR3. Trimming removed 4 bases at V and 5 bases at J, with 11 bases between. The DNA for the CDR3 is TGCAGCGTTGCTTTTGGGGAGACTGAAGCTTTCTTT. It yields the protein CSVAFGETEAFF.

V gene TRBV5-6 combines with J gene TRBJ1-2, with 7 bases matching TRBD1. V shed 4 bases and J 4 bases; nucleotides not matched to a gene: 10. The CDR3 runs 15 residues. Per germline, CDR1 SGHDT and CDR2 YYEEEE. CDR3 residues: CASSNGQAGSYGYTF. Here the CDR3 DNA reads TGTGCCAGCAGCAACGGACAGGCCGGGAGCTATGGCTACACCTTC.

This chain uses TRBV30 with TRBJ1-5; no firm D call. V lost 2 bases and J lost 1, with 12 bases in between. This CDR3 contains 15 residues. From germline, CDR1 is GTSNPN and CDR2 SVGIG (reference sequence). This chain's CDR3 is CAWSPTPRSNQPQHF. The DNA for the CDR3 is TGTGCCTGGAGTCCCACTCCCCGAAGCAATCAGCCCCAGCATTTT.

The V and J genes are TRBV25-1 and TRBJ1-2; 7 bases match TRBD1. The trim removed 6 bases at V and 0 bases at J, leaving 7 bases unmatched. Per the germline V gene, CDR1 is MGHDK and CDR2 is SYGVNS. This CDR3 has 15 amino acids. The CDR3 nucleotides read TGTGCCAGCAGCGAGTGGGACAGACCTAACTATGGCTACACCTTC. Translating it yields CASSEWDRPNYGYTF.

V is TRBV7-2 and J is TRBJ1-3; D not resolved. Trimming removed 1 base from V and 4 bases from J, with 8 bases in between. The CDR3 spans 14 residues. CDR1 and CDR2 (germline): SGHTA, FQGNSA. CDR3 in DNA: TGTGCCAGCAGCTTAGGAACGAGAGGAAACACCATATATTTT. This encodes CASSLGTRGNTIYF.

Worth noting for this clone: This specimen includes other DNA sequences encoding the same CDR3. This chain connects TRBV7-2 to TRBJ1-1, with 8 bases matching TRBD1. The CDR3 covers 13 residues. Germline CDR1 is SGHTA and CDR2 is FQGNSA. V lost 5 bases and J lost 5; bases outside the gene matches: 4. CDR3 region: CASSQDRVTEAFF. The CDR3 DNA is TGTGCCAGCAGCCAGGACAGGGTGACTGAAGCTTTCTTT.

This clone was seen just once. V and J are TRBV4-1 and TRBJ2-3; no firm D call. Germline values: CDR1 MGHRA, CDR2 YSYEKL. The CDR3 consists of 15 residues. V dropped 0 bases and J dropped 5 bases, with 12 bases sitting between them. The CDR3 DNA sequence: TGCGCCAGCAGCCAAGATCCCAATTTCAGAGATACGCAGTATTTT. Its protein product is CASSQDPNFRDTQYF.

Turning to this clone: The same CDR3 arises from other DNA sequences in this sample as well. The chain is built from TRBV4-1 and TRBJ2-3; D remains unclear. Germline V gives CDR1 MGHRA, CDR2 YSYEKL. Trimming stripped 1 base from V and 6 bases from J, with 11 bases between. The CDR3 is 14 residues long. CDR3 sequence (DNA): TGCGCCAGCAGCCAAGTAGGAGTCGGCGATACGCAGTATTTT. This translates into CASSQVGVGDTQYF.

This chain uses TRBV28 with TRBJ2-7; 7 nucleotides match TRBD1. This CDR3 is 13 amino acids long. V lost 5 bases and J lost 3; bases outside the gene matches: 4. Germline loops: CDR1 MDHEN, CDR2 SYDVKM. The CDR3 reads CASSVGQDYEQYF. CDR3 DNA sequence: TGTGCCAGCAGTGTAGGACAGGACTACGAGCAGTACTTC.

Written as DNA, the CDR3 is TGTGCCAGCACCTCGCCAACTAATTATAGCAATCAGCCCCAGCATTTT. Translated: CASTSPTNYSNQPQHF. The gene calls are TRBV28 and TRBJ1-5; D gene ambiguous. Germline CDR1 reads MDHEN; CDR2 reads SYDVKM. The CDR3 loop spans 16 amino acids. V shed 7 bases and J shed 0 bases, with 16 bases lying between them.

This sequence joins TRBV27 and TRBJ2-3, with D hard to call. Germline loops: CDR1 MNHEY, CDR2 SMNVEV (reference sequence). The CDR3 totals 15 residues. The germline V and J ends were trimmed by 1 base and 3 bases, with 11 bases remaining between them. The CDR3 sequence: CASSLYPAPTDTQYF. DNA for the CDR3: TGTGCCAGCAGTTTATACCCGGCTCCAACAGATACGCAGTATTTT.

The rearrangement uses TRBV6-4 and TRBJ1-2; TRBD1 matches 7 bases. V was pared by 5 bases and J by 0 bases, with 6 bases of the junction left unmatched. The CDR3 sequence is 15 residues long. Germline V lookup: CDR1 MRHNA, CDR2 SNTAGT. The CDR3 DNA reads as TGTGCCAGCAGTCCAGGGCAGGGGGCTAACTATGGCTACACCTTC. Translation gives CASSPGQGANYGYTF.

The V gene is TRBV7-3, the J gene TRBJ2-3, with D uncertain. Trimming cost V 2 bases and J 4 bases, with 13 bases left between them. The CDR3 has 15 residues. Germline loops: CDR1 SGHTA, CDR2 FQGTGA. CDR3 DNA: TGTGCCAGCAGCTTAGGGTTGCAGACGGCAGATACGCAGTATTTT. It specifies CASSLGLQTADTQYF.

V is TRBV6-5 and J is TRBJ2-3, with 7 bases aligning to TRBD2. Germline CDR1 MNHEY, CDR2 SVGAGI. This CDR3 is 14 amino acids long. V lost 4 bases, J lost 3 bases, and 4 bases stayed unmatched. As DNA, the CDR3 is TGTGCCAGCAGTTCGCCGGGACTAACAGATACGCAGTATTTT. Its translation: CASSSPGLTDTQYF.

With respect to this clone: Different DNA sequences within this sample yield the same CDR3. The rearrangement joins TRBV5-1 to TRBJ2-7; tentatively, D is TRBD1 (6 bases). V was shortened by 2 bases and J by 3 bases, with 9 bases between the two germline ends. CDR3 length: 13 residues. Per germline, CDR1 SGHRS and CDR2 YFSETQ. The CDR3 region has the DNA TGCGCCAGCAGCTTCGGACAGAGCTACGAGCAGTACTTC. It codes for CASSFGQSYEQYF.

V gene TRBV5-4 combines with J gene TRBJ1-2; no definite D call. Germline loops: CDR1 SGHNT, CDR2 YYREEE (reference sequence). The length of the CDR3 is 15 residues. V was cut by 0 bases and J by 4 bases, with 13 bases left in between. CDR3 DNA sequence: TGTGCCAGCAGCTTGGCCTCTGGGCGTGGCTATGGCTACACCTTC. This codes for CASSLASGRGYGYTF.

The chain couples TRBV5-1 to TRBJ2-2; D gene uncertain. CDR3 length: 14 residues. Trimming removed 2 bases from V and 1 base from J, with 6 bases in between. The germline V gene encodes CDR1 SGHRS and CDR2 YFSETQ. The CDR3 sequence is CASSLLRNTGELFF. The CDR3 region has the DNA TGCGCCAGCAGCTTATTGCGGAACACCGGGGAGCTGTTTTTT.

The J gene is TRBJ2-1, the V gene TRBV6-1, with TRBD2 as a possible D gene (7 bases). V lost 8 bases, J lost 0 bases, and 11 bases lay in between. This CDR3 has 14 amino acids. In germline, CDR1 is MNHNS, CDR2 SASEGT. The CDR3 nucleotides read TGTGCCAGCGGGGGCGGGAGCTCCTACAATGAGCAGTTCTTC. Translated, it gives CASGGGSSYNEQFF.

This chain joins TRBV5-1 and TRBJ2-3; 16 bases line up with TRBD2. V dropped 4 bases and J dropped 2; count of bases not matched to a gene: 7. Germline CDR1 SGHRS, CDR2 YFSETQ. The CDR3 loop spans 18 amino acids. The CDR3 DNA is TGCGCCAGCAGCCCTGGGACTAGCGGGAGGGCCTACACAGATACGCAGTATTTT. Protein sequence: CASSPGTSGRAYTDTQYF.

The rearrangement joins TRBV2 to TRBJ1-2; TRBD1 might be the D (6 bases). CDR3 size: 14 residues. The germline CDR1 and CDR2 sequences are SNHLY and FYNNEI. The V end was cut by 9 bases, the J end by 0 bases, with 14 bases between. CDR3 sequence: CARRTGNANYGYTF. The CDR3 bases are TGTGCCAGAAGAACAGGGAATGCTAACTATGGCTACACCTTC. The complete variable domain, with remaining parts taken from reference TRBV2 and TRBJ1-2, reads EPEVTQTPSHQVTQMGQEVILRCVPISNHLYFYWYRQILGQKVEFLVSFYNNEISEKSEIFDDQFSVERPDGSNFTLKIRSTKLEDSAMYFCARRTGNANYGYTFGSGTRLTVV.

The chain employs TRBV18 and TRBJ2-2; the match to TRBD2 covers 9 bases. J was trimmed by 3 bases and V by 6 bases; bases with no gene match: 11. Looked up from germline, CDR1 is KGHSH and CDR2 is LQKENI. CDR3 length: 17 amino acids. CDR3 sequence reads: CASSPFLAGRHTGELFF. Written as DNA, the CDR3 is TGTGCCAGCTCTCCGTTCCTAGCGGGACGACACACCGGGGAGCTGTTTTTT.

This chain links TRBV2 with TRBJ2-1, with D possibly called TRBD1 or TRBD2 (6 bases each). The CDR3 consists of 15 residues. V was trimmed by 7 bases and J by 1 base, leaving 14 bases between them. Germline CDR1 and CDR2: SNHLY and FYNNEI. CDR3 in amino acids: CASNREVLSYNEQFF. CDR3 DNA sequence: TGTGCCAGCAACAGGGAGGTACTGTCCTACAATGAGCAGTTCTTC.

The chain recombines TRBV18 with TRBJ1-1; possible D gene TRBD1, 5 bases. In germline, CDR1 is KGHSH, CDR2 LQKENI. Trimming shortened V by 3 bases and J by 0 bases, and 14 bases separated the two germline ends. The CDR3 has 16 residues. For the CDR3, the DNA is TGTGCCAGCTCACCGGGGATTTGGGGACTGAACACTGAAGCTTTCTTT. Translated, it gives CASSPGIWGLNTEAFF.

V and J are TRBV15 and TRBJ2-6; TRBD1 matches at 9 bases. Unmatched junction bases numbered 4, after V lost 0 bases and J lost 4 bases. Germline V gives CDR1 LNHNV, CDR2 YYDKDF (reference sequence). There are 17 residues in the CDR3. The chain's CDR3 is CATSRDKGQGGANVLTF. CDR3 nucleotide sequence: TGTGCCACCAGCAGAGACAAGGGACAGGGCGGGGCCAACGTCCTGACTTTC.

This CDR3 reads CASSFLAGQETQYF. CDR3 DNA sequence: TGCGCCAGCAGCTTTCTAGCGGGACAAGAGACCCAGTACTTC. The chain employs TRBV5-1 and TRBJ2-5, with 9 positions matching TRBD2. Trimming took 2 bases from V and 2 from J; bases not matched to a gene: 1. Germline values: CDR1 SGHRS, CDR2 YFSETQ. The CDR3 sequence is 14 residues long.

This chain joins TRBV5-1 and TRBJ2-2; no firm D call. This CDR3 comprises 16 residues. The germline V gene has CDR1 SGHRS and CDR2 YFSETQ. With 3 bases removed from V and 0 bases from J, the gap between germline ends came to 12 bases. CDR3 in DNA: TGCGCCAGCAGCTATGGACGTGCTGCGAACACCGGGGAGCTGTTTTTT. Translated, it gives CASSYGRAANTGELFF.

CDR3 DNA: TGTGCCAGCAGCTTACCGGGACTAGCGGTTGAGCAGTTCTTC. Encoded protein: CASSLPGLAVEQFF. The rearrangement uses TRBV5-4 and TRBJ2-1; the match to TRBD2 covers 11 bases. CDR3 size: 14 residues. Germline CDR1 SGHNT, CDR2 YYREEE (reference sequence). The ends lost 2 bases at V and 9 bases at J; junction bases unmatched: 4. Using reference TRBV5-4 and TRBJ2-1 for the parts outside the CDR3, the full variable domain is ETGVTQSPTHLIKTRGQQVTLRCSSQSGHNTVSWYQQALGQGPQFIFQYYREEENGRGNFPPRFSGLQFPNYSSELNVNALELDDSALYLCASSLPGLAVEQFFGPGTRLTVL.

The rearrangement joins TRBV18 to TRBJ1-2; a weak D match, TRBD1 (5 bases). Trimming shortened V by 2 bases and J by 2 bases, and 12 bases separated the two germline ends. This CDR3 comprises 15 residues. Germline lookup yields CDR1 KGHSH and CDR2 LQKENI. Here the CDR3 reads CASSPVTGRNYGYTF. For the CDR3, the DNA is TGTGCCAGCTCACCAGTGACGGGACGAAACTATGGCTACACCTTC.